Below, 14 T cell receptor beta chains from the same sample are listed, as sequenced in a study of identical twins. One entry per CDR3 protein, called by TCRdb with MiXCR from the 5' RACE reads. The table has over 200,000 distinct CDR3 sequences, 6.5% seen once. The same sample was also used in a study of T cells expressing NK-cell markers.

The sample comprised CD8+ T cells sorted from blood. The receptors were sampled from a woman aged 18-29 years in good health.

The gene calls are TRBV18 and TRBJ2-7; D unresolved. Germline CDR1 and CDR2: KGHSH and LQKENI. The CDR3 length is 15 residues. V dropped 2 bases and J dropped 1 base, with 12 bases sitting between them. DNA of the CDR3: TGTGCCAGCTCACCAGAGAAGCGCCCTTCCTACGAGCAGTACTTC. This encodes CASSPEKRPSYEQYF.

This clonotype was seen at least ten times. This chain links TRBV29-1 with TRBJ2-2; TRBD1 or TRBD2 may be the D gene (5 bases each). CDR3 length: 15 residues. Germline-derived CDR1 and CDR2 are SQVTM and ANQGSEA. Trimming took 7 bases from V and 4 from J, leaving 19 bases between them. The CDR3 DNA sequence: TGCAGCGCTGGTTGGGGGATCGATAGCACCGGGGAGCTGTTTTTT. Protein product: CSAGWGIDSTGELFF.

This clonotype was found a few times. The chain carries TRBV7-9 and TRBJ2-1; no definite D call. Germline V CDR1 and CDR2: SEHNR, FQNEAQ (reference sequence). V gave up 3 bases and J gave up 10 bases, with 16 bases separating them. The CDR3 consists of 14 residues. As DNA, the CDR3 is TGTGCCAGCAGCTTCGGCAACACGCTTTTGGAGCAGTTCTTC. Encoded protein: CASSFGNTLLEQFF.

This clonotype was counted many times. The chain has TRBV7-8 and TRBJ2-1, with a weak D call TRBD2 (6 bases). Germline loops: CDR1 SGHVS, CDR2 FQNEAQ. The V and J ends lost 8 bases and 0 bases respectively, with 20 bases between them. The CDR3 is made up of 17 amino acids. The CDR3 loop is CASASRRGMSSYNEQFF. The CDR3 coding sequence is TGTGCCAGCGCTTCCCGGAGGGGAATGAGCTCCTACAATGAGCAGTTCTTC.

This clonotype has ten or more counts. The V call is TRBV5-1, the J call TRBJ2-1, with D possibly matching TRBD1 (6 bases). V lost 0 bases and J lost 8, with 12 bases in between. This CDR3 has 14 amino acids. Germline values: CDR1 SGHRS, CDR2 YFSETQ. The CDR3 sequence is CASSLGWDIYEQFF. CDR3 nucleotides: TGCGCCAGCAGCTTGGGCTGGGACATATATGAGCAGTTCTTC.

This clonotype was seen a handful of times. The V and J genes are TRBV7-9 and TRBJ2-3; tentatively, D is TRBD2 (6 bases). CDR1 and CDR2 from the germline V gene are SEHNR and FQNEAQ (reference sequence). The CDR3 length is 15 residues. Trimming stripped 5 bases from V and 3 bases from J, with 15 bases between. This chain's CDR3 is CASSGPGSGTDTQYF. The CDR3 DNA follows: TGTGCCAGCAGCGGTCCCGGGAGTGGGACAGATACGCAGTATTTT.

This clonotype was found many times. In DNA form, the CDR3 reads TGCAGTGCTAGAGACGGCACTAGCGGGAGTGTTGAGCAGTTCTTC. Its translation: CSARDGTSGSVEQFF. The rearrangement links TRBV20-1 to TRBJ2-1, with 11 bases matching TRBD2. The V gene's germline CDR1 is DFQATT and CDR2 SNEGSKA (reference sequence). The CDR3 loop spans 15 amino acids. V trimming: 0 bases; J trimming: 9 bases; junction bases outside the gene matches: 7.

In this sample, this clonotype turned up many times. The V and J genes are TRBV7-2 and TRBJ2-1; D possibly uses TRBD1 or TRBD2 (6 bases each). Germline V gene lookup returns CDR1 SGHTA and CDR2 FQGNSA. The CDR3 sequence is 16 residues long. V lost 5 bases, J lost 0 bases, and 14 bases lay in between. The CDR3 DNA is TGTGCCAGCAGCCCCCTAACGGGGGCCTCCTACAATGAGCAGTTCTTC. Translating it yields CASSPLTGASYNEQFF.

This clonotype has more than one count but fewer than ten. Here the CDR3 DNA reads TGTGCCAGCACATATGTTATGACCGAACTTTACGAGCAGTACTTC. Its protein product is CASTYVMTELYEQYF. This chain uses TRBV2 with TRBJ2-7; D ambiguous. Germline V CDR1 and CDR2: SNHLY, FYNNEI. This CDR3 spans 15 amino acids. Trimming removed 7 bases at V and 4 bases at J, with 20 bases between.

CDR3 nucleotide sequence: TGTGCCAGTAACGGGGGACAGGGTCAGCCCCAGCATTTT. Its translation is CASNGGQGQPQHF. The V gene is TRBV7-6, the J gene TRBJ1-5; 9 nucleotides match TRBD1. Germline V CDR1 and CDR2: SGHVS, FNYEAQ. Trimming took 9 bases from V and 6 from J; bases not matched to a gene: 6. This CDR3 contains 13 residues.

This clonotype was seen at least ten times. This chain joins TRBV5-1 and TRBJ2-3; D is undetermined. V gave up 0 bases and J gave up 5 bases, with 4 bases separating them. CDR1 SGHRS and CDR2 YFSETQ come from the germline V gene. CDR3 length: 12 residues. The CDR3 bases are TGCGCCAGCAGCTTGGAGGTAGATACGCAGTATTTT. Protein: CASSLEVDTQYF.

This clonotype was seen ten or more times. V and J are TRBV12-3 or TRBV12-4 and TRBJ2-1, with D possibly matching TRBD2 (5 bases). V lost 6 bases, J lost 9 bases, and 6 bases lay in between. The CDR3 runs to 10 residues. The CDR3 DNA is TGTGCCAGCAGCCGGGGTGAGCAGTTCTTC. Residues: CASSRGEQFF.

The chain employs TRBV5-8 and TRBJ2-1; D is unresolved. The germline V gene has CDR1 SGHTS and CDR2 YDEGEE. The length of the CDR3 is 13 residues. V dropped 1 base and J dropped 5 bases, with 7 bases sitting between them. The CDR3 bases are TGTGCCAGCAGCTTGCTCCCTAACAATGAGCAGTTCTTC. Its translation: CASSLLPNNEQFF.

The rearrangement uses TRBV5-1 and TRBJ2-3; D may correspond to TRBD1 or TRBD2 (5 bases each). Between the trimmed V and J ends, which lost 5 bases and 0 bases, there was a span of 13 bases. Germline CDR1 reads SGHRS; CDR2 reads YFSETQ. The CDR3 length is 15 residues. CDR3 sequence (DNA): TGCGCCAGCAGACAGAGAGGGGTGAGCACAGATACGCAGTATTTT. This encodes CASRQRGVSTDTQYF.